This TCR beta chain was captured in a study of OX40 agonist ivuxolimab in advanced cancers. Study context: Cohort: approximately 79% men, mean age about 60, aged about 20 to 85. Prior anti-PD-1, anti-PD-L1 or anti-CTLA-4 therapy was allowed; roughly 40% had some. Study-level results: Nonresponders included some who also had low normalized T-cell clonal expansion. Mean expanded clone counts were higher in CD8+ than CD4+ T cells.

A word on this clone: Its antigen remains unknown.

Here immunoSEQ multiplex PCR was the method, and the copy in TCRdb shows in-frame clones only, minus some. The table has tens of thousands of clones, roughly nine tenths seen once; the top ten hold roughly a fifth. The specimen comprised CD4+ or CD8+ T cells sorted from blood, sampled in a trial of the OX40 agonist ivuxolimab. This TCR came from an adult with an advanced solid tumor such as melanoma, head and neck, liver or kidney cancer.

The CDR3 sequence: CASSFHLARSYEQYF. The CDR3 DNA is TGTGCCAGCAGTTTCCACCTAGCGAGGTCCTACGAGCAGTACTTC. The V and J genes are TRBV27 and TRBJ2-7, with D possibly matching TRBD2 (6 bases). V was cut by 3 bases and J by 1 base, with 13 bases left in between. Per germline, CDR1 MNHEY and CDR2 SMNVEV (reference sequence). The length of the CDR3 is 15 residues.